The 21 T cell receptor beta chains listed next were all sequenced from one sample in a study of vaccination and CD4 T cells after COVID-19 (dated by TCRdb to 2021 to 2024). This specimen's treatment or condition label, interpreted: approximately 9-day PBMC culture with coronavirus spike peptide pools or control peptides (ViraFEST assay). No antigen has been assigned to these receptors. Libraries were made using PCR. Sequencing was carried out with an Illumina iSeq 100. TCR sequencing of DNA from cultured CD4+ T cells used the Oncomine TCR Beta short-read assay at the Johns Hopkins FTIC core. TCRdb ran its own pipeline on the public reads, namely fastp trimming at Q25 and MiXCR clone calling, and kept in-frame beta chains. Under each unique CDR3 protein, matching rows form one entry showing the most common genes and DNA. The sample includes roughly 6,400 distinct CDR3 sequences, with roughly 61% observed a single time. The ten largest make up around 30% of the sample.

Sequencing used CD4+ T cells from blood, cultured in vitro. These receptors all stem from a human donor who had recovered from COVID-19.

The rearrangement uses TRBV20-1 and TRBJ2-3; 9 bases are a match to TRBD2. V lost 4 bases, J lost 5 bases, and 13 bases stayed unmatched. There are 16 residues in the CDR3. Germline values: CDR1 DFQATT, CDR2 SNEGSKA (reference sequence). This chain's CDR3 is CSAIGFAGGRKDTQYF. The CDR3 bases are TGCAGTGCTATAGGCTTCGCGGGGGGGCGGAAAGATACGCAGTATTTT.

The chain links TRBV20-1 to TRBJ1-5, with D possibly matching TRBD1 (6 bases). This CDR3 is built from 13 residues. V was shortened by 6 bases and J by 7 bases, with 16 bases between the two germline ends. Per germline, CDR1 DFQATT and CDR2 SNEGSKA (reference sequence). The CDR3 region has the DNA TGCAGTGCGAGGACCATTCAGGGGCAGCCCCAGCATTTT. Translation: CSARTIQGQPQHF.

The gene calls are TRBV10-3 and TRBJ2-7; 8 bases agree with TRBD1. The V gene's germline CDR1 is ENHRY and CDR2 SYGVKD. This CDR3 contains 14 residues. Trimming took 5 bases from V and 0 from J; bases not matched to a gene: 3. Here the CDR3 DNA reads TGTGCCATCAGTCGACAGGGGACCTCCTACGAGCAGTACTTC. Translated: CAISRQGTSYEQYF.

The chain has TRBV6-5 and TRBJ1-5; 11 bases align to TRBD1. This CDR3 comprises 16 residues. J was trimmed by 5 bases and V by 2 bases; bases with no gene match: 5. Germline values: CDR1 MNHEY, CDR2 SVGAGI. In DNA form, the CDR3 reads TGTGCCAGCAGTTACCGATGGACAGGGGGCGATCAGCCCCAGCATTTT. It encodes CASSYRWTGGDQPQHF.

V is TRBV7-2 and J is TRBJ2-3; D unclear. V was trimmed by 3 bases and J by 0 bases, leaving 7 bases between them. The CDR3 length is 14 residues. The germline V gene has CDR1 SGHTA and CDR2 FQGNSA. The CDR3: CASSFPGSTDTQYF. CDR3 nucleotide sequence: TGTGCCAGCAGCTTCCCCGGGAGCACAGATACGCAGTATTTT.

As DNA, the CDR3 is TGTGCCAGCAGCTTAGCGGGTAGGGGGTATACCCTACGAGAGCAGTACTTC. Encoded protein: CASSLAGRGYTLREQYF. V usage is TRBV7-6 and J usage is TRBJ2-7, with D perhaps TRBD1 (6 bases). This CDR3 contains 17 residues. CDR1 and CDR2 (germline): SGHVS, FNYEAQ. V dropped 0 bases and J dropped 7 bases, with 22 bases sitting between them.

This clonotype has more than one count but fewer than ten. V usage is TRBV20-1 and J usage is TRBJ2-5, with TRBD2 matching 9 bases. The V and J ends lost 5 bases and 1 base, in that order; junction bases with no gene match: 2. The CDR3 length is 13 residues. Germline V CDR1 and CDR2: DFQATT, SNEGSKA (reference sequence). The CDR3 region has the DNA TGCAGTGCTGGGACTAGCCCCCAAGAGACCCAGTACTTC. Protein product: CSAGTSPQETQYF.

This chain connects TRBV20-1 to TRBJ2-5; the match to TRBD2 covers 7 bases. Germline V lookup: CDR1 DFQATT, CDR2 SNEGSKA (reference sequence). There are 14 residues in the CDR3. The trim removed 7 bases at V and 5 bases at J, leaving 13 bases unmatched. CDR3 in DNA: TGCAGTGTCTCACCTCCGGGGGGTGGGGAGACCCAGTACTTC. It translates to CSVSPPGGGETQYF.

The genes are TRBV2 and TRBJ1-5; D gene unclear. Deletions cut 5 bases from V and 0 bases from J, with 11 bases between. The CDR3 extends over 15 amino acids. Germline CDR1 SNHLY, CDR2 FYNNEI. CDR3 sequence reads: CASSQSRVSNQPQHF. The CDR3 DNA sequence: TGTGCCAGCAGTCAGAGTCGGGTTAGCAATCAGCCCCAGCATTTT.

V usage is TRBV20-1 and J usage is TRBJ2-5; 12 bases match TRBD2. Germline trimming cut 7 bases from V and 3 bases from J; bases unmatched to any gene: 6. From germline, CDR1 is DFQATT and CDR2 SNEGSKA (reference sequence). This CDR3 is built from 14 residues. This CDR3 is CSGLAGGPEETQYF. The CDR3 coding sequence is TGCAGTGGTCTAGCGGGGGGGCCTGAAGAGACCCAGTACTTC.

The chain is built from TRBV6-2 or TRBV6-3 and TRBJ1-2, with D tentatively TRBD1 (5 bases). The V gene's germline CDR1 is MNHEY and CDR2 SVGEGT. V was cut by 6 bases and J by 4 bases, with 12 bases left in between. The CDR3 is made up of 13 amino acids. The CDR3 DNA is TGTGCCAGCAGACTGGACGGGACCTATGGCTACACCTTC. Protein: CASRLDGTYGYTF.

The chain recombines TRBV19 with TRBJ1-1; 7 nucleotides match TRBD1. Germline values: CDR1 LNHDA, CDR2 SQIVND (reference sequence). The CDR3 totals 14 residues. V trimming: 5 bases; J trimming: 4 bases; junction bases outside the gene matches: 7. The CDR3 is CASSAYRGSTEAFF. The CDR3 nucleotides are TGTGCCAGTAGTGCCTACAGGGGCAGCACTGAAGCTTTCTTT.

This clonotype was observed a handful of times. The CDR3 spells CASSRIGTGSTEAFF. In nucleotides, the CDR3 is TGTGCCAGCAGTAGAATCGGGACAGGGTCGACTGAAGCTTTCTTT. The chain combines TRBV7-9 with TRBJ1-1; 9 bases fit TRBD1. The V and J ends lost 6 bases and 5 bases, in that order; junction bases with no gene match: 10. In germline, CDR1 is SEHNR, CDR2 FQNEAQ (reference sequence). This CDR3 has 15 residues.

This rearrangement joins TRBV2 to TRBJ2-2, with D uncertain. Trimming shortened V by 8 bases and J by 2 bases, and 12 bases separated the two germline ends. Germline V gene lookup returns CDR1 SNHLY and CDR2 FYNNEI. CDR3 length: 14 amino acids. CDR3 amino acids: CASLWAGNTGELFF. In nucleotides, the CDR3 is TGTGCCAGCCTTTGGGCAGGAAACACCGGGGAGCTGTTTTTT.

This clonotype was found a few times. The DNA of the CDR3 is TGTGCCACCAAAACACAGGGTTCTAACTATGGCTACACCTTC. Translating gives CATKTQGSNYGYTF. J is TRBJ1-2 and V is TRBV6-1; possibly TRBD1 for D (6 bases). V gave up 10 bases and J gave up 0 bases, with 15 bases separating them. The germline CDR1 and CDR2 sequences are MNHNS and SASEGT. The CDR3 spans 14 residues.

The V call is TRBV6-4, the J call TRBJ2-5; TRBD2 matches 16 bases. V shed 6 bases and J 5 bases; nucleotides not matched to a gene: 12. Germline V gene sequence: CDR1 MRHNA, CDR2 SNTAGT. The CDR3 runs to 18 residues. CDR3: CASRELPGLAGGDETQYF. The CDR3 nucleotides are TGTGCCAGCAGGGAGTTACCGGGACTAGCGGGAGGGGATGAGACCCAGTACTTC.

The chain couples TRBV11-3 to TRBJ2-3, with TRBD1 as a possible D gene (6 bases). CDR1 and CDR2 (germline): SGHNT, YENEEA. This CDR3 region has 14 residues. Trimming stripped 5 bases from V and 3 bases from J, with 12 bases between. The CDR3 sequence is CASSLTTGTDTQYF. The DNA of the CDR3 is TGTGCCAGCAGCCTAACTACAGGGACAGATACGCAGTATTTT.

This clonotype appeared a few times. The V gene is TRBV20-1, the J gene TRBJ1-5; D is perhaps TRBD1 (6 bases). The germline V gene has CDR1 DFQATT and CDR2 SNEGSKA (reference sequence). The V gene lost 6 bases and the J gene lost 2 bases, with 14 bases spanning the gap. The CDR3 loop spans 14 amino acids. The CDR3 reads CSAPSGARNQPQHF. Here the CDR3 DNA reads TGCAGTGCCCCGTCAGGGGCTCGCAATCAGCCCCAGCATTTT.

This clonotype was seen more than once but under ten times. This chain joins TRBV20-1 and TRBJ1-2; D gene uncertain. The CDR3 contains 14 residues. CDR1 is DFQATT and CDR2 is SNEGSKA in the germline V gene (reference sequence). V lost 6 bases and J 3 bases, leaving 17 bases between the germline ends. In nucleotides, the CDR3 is TGCAGTGCGCGAACACTTTTAGATTACTATGGCTACACCTTC. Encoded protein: CSARTLLDYYGYTF.

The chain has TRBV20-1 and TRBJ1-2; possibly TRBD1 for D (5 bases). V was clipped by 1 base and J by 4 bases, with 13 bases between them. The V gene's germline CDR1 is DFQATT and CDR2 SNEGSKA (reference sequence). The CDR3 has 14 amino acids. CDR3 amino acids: CSARVAGLVYGYTF. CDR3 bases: TGCAGTGCTAGAGTTGCAGGGCTGGTCTATGGCTACACCTTC.

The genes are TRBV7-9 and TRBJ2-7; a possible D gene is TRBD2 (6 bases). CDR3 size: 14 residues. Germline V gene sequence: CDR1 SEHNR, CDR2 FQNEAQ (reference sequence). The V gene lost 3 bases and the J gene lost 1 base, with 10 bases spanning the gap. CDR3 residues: CASSFTSQSYEQYF. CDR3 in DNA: TGTGCCAGCAGCTTCACTAGCCAGTCCTACGAGCAGTACTTC.